The clone carrying this TCR beta chain was detected a few times. Its antigen is still unknown. The entry originates in a study of shared clonotypes between healthy human individuals. Findings and limits, study-wide: The low donor count limited represented genetic and exposure-history diversity.

Data came from immunoSEQ multiplex PCR; TCRdb stores just in-frame clones and leaves some out. The sample holds about 580,000 clones, 98% seen once. The CDR3 is 14 residues long. Germline V CDR1 and CDR2: ENHRY, SYGVKD. Trimming took 10 bases from V and 3 from J; bases not matched to a gene: 9. The naive CD8 population came from CD45RO-negative cells selected for CCR7, without terminally differentiated effector memory CD45RA+ cells. Material for sequencing was naive CD8+ T cells sorted from blood. The V and J genes are TRBV10-3 and TRBJ1-5, with 7 bases identical to TRBD1. The TCR was taken from a man between 25 and 39 years old in good health. CDR3 residues: CATGTDGPNQPQHF. CDR3 DNA: TGTGCCACCGGGACAGACGGTCCCAATCAGCCCCAGCATTTT.